The present entry profiles one TCR beta chain with its context. TCRdb's copy holds only in-frame clones and misses some; the assay was immunoSEQ multiplex PCR. The sample holds fewer than 110,000 clones, roughly 91% seen once. The data derive from a study of control samples from healthy donors and cancer patients. This CDR3 is built from 15 residues. CDR1 and CDR2 (germline): LGHNT, FRNRAP. With 1 base clipped from V and 1 base from J, the junction kept 1 base outside the gene matches. The chain links TRBV12-5 to TRBJ1-1, with 9 bases that match TRBD1. This clonotype originated in a man aged 60 to 75 with lung cancer. Specimen: PBMCs. In DNA, the CDR3 is TGTGCTAGTGGTTTGGGGGGACAGGGGAACACTGAAGCTTTCTTT. It specifies CASGLGGQGNTEAFF.